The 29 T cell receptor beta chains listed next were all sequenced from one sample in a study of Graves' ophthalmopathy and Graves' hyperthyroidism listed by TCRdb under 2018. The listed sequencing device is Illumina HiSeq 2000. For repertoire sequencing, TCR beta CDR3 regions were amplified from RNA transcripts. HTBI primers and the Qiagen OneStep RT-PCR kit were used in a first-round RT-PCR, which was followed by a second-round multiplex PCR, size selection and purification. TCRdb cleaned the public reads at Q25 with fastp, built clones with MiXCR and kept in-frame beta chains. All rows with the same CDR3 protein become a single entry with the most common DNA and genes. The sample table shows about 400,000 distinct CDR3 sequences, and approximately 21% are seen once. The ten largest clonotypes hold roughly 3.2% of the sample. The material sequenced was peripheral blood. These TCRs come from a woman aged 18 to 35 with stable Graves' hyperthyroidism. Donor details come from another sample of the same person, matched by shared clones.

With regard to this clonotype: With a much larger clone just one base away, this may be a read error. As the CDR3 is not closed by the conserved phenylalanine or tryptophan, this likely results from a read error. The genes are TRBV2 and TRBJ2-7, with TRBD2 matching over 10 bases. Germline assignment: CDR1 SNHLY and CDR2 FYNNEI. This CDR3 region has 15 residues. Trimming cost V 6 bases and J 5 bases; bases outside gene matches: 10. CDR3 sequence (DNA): TGTGCCAGCAGGAAATTTACTAGCGGGATCGACGAGCAGTACTGC. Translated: CASRKFTSGIDEQYC.

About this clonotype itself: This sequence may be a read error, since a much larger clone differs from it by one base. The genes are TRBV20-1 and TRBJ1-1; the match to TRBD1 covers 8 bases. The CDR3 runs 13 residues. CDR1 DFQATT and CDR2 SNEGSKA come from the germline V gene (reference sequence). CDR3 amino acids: CSAKGQVNTEDFF. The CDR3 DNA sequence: TGCAGTGCCAAGGGACAGGTGAACACTGAAGATTTCTTT.

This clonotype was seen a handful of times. The DNA of the CDR3 is TGCGCCAGCAGCTGGGACAACCCTACAATGGTCGGCCGGAGCTACACCTTC. As protein: CASSWDNPTMVGRSYTF. J is TRBJ1-2 and V is TRBV5-1; possible D gene TRBD1, 6 bases. Germline CDR1 is SGHRS and CDR2 is YFSETQ. The CDR3 runs to 17 residues. V gave up 3 bases and J gave up 9 bases, with 27 bases separating them.

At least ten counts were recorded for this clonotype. CDR3: CSVGRAAVQETQYF. In DNA form, the CDR3 reads TGCAGCGTCGGGAGGGCAGCGGTCCAAGAGACCCAGTACTTC. The gene calls are TRBV29-1 and TRBJ2-5; 8 nucleotides align to TRBD2. This CDR3 region has 14 residues. Germline V gene data show CDR1 as SQVTM and CDR2 as ANQGSEA. After removal of 6 bases from V and 1 base from J, the junction contained 7 bases not matched to a gene.

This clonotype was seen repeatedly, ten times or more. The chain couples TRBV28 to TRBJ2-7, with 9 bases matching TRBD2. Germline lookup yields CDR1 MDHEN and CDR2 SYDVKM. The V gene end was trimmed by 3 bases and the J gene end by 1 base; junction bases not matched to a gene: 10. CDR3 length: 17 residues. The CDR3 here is CASSFSPGLAFSYEQYF. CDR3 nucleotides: TGTGCCAGCAGTTTCTCCCCAGGACTAGCGTTTTCCTACGAGCAGTACTTC.

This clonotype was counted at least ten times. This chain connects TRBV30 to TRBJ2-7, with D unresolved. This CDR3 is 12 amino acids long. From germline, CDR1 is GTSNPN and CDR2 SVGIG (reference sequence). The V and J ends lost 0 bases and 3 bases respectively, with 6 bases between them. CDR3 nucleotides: TGTGCCTGGAGTGTAGTCCGCTACGAGCAGTACTTC. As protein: CAWSVVRYEQYF.

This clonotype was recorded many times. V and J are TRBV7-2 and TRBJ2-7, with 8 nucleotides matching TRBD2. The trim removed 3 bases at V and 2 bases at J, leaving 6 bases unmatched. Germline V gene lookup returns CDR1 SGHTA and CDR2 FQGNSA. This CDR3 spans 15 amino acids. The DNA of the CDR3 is TGTGCCAGCAGCTTGCTAACGGGAGGGGCCTACGAGCAGTACTTC. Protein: CASSLLTGGAYEQYF.

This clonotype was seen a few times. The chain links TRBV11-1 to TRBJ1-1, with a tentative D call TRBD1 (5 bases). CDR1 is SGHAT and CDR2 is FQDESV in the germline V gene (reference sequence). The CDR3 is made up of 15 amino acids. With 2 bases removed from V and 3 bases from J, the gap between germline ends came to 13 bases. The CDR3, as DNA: TGTGCCAGCAGCTTATACGGACACAAGGACACTGAAGCTTTCTTT. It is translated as CASSLYGHKDTEAFF.

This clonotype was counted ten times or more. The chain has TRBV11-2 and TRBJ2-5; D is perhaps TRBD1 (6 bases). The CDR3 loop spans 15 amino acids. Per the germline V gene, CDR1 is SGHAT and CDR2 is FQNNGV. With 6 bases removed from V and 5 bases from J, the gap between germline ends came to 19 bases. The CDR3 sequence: CASRASAGVEETQYF. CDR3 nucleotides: TGTGCCAGCAGAGCCAGTGCAGGGGTGGAGGAGACCCAGTACTTC.

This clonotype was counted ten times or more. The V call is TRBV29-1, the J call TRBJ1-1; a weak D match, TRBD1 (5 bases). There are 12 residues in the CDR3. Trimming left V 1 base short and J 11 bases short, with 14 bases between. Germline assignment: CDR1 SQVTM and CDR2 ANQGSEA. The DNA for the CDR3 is TGCAGCGTTGAAGGGGGGAGGGTTGGCGCTTTCTTT. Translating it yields CSVEGGRVGAFF.

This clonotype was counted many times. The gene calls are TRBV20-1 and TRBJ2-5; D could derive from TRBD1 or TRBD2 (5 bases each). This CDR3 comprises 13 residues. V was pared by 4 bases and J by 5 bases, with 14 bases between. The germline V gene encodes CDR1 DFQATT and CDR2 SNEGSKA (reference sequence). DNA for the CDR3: TGCAGTGCTACAAACGGGGACCCGGAGACCCAGTACTTC. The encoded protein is CSATNGDPETQYF.

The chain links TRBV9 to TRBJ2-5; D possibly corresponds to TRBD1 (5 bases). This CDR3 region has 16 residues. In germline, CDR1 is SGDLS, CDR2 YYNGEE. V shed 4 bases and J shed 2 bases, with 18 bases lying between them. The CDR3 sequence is CASSPQLRAGQETQYF. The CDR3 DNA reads TGTGCCAGCAGCCCCCAGCTCAGGGCAGGGCAAGAGACCCAGTACTTC.

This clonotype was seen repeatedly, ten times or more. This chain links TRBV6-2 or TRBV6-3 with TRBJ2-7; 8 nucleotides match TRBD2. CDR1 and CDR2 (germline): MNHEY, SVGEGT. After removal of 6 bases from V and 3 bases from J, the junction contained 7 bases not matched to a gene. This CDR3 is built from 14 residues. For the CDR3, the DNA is TGTGCCAGCAGCCCCAGGACTAGCAGCTACGAGCAGTACTTC. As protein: CASSPRTSSYEQYF.

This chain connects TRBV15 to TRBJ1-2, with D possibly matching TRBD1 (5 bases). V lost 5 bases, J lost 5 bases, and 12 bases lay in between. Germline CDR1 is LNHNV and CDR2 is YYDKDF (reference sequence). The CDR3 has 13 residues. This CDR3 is CATSLGPNYGYTF. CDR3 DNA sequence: TGTGCCACCAGCCTGGGACCAAATTATGGCTACACCTTC.

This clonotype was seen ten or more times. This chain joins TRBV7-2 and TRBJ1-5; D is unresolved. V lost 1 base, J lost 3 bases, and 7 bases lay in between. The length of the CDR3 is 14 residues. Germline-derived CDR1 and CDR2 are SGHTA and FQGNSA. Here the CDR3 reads CASSLVRVNQPQHF. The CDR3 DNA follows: TGTGCCAGCAGCTTAGTGAGAGTCAATCAGCCCCAGCATTTT.

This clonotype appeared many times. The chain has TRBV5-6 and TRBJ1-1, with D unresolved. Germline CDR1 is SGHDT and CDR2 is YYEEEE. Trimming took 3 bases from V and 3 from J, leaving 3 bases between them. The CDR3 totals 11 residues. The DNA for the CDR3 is TGTGCCAGCAGCTGGGACACTGAAGCTTTCTTT. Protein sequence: CASSWDTEAFF.

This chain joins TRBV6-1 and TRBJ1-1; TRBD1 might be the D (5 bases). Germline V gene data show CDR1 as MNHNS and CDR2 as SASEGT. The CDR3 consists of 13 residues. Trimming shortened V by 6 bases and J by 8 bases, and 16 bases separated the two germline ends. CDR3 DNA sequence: TGTGCCAGCAGCCGAAAGTCTGGGGGAGAAGCTTTCTTT. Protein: CASSRKSGGEAFF.

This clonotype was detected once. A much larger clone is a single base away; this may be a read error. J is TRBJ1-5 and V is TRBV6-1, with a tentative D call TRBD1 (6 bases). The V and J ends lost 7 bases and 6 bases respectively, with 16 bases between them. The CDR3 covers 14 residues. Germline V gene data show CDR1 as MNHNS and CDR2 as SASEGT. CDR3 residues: CASTPTGSIQPQHF. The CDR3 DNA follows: TGTGCCAGCACCCCTACAGGGTCTATTCAGCCCCAGCATTTT.

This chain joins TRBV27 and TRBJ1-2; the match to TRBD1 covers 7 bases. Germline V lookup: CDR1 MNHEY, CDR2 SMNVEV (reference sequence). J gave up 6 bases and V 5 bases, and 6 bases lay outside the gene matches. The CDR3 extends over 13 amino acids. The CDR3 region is CASSVHTGDGYTF. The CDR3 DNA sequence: TGTGCCAGCAGTGTTCATACAGGGGATGGCTACACCTTC.

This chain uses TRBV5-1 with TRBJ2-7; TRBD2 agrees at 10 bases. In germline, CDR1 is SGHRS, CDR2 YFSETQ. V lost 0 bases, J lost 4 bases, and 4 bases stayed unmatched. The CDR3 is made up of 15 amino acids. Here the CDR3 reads CASSLDASGGYEQYF. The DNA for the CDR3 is TGCGCCAGCAGCTTGGATGCTAGCGGGGGATACGAGCAGTACTTC. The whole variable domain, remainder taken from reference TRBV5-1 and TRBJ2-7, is KAGVTQTPRYLIKTRGQQVTLSCSPISGHRSVSWYQQTPGQGLQFLFEYFSETQRNKGNFPGRFSGRQFSNSRSEMNVSTLELGDSALYLCASSLDASGGYEQYFGPGTRLTVT.

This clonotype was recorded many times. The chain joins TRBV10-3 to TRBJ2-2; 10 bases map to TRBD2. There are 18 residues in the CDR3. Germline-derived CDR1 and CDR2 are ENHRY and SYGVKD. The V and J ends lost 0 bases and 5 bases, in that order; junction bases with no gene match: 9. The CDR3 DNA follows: TGTGCCATCAGTGAGTCTCGAAGCGGGAGGGCCGGGACCGGGGAGCTGTTTTTT. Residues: CAISESRSGRAGTGELFF.

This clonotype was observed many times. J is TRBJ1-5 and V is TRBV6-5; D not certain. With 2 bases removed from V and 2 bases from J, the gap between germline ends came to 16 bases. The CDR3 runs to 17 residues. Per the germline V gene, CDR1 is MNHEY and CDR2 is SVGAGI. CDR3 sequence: CASSYQDPRVGNQPQHF. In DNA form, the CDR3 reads TGTGCCAGCAGTTACCAGGACCCACGGGTGGGCAATCAGCCCCAGCATTTT.

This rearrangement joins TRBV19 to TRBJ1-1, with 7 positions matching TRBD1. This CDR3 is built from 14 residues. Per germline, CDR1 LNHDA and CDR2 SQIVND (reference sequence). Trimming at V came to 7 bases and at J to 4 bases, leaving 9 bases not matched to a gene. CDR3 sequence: CASTPTGMGTEAFF. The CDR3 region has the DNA TGTGCCAGTACCCCGACAGGGATGGGCACTGAAGCTTTCTTT.

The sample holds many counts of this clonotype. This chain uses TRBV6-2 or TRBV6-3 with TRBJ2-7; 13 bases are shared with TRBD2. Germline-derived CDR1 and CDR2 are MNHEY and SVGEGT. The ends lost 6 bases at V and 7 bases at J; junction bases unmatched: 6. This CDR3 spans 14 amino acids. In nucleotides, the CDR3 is TGTGCCAGCAGCACCGGGACTAGCGGGGTAGAGCAGTACTTC. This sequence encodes CASSTGTSGVEQYF.

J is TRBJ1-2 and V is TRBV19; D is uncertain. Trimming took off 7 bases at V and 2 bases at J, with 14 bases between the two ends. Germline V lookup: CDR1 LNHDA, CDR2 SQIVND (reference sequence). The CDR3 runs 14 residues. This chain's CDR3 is CASTDRRRNYGYTF. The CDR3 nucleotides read TGTGCCAGTACCGATAGGCGGCGGAACTATGGCTACACCTTC.

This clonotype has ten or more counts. The CDR3 DNA is TGTGCCAGCAGCTGGGCTTACATATACGAGCAGTACTTC. It specifies CASSWAYIYEQYF. The rearrangement uses TRBV11-2 and TRBJ2-7; no clear D. The CDR3 is made up of 13 amino acids. CDR1 is SGHAT, CDR2 FQNNGV, per germline. The V gene lost 4 bases and the J gene lost 4 bases, with 11 bases spanning the gap.

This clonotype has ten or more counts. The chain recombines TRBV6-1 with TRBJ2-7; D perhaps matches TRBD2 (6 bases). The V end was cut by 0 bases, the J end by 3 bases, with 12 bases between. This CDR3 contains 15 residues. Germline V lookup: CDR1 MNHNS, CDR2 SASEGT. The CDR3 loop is CASSEAADYFYEQYF. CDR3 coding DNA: TGTGCCAGCAGTGAAGCGGCGGACTACTTCTACGAGCAGTACTTC.

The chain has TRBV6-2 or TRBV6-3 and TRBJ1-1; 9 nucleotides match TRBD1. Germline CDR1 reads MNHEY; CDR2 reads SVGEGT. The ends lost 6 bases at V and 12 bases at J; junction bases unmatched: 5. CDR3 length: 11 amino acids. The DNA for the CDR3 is TGTGCCAGCAGCCAAGGGACAGGGACTTTCTTT. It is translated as CASSQGTGTFF.

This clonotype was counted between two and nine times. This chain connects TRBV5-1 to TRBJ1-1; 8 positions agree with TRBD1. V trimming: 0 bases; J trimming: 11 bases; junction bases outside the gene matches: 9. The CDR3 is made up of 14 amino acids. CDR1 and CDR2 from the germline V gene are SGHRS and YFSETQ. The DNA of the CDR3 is TGCGCCAGCAGCTTGGGACAGGGGCCCGGAGGGGCTTTCTTT. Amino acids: CASSLGQGPGGAFF.